The clone carrying this T cell receptor (beta chain) was detected only a few times. Its antigen is not known. Additional DNA sequences in this sample encode the identical CDR3. The entry originates in a study of shared clonotypes between healthy human individuals. V lost 3 bases to trimming and J lost 1 base, with 6 bases between them. Germline CDR1 and CDR2: SNHLY and FYNNEI. This CDR3 is 13 amino acids long. Study-wide results and caveats: Apart from blood, nothing was sampled; tissue repertoires likely differ.

Sequencing used immunoSEQ multiplex PCR; TCRdb keeps in-frame clones, though not all of them. The repertoire holds some 2,500,000 clones, roughly 92% seen once, with about 0.36% in the top ten. This clonotype was sampled from a man aged 18 to 29 in good health. Some clones in this sample may be carry-over from other donors' samples. This chain joins TRBV2 and TRBJ2-5; unclear D gene. Specimen: naive CD4+ T cells from PBMCs. Indicated subset: CD45RA+ positively selected. The CDR3 protein is CASSEYSQETQYF. In DNA, the CDR3 is TGTGCCAGCAGTGAGTACAGCCAAGAGACCCAGTACTTC. The complete variable domain, with remaining parts taken from reference TRBV2 and TRBJ2-5, reads EPEVTQTPSHQVTQMGQEVILRCVPISNHLYFYWYRQILGQKVEFLVSFYNNEISEKSEIFDDQFSVERPDGSNFTLKIRSTKLEDSAMYFCASSEYSQETQYFGPGTRLLVL.